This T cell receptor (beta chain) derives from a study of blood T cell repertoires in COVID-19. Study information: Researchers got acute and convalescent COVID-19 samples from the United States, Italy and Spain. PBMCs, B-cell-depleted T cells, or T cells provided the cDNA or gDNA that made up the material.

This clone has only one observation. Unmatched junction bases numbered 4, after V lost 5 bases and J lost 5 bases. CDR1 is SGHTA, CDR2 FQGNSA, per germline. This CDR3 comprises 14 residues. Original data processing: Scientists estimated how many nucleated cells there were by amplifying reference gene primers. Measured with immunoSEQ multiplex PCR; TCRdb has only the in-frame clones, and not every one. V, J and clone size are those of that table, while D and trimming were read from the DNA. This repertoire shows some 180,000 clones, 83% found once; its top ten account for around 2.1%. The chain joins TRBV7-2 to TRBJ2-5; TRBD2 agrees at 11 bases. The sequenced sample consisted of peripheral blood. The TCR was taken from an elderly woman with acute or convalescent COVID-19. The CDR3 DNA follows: TGTGCCAGCAGCATTAGCGGGGGGGCGGAGACCCAGTACTTC. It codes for CASSISGGAETQYF. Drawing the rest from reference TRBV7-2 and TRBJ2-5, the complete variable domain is GAGVSQSPSNKVTEKGKDVELRCDPISGHTALYWYRQSLGQGLEFLIYFQGNSAPDKSGLPSDRFSAERTGGSVSTLTIQRTQQEDSAVYLCASSISGGAETQYFGPGTRLLVL.